This entry describes one T cell receptor beta chain. Researchers attached unique molecular identifiers to individual cDNA molecules. Each CDR3 protein is one row after TCRdb ran MiXCR on the 5' RACE reads. The table has roughly 80,000 distinct CDR3 sequences, roughly a sixth seen once; the top ten hold about 2.6%. The data belong to a study of early T cells in non-severe SARS-CoV-2 infection. As for the study in general: Unpaired chains resulted from sequencing bulk RNA of unsorted whole blood.

Germline CDR1 reads KGHDR; CDR2 reads SFDVKD. CDR3 length: 12 amino acids. Trimming pared 4 bases from V and 8 bases from J, leaving 10 bases between. This TCR came from an adult who was a healthcare worker with PCR-confirmed SARS-CoV-2 infection or an uninfected control (not recorded which). The sequencing input was whole blood. The chain employs TRBV24-1 and TRBJ2-5, with D hard to call. CDR3 sequence (DNA): TGTGCCACCAGTGACCCCCTCCGAACCCAGTACTTC. Its translation: CATSDPLRTQYF.